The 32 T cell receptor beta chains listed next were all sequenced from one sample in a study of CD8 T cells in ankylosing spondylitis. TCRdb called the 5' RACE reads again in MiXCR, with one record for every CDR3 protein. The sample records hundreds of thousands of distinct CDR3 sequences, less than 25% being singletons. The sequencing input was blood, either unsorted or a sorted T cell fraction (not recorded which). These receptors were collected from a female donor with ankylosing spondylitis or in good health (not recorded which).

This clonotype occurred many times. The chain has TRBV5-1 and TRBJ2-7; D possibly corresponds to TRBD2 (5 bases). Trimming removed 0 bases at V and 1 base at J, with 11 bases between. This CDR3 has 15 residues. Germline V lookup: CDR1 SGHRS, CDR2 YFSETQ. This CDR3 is CASSLVPGGSYEQYF. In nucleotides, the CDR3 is TGCGCCAGCAGCTTGGTCCCGGGCGGGTCCTACGAGCAGTACTTC.

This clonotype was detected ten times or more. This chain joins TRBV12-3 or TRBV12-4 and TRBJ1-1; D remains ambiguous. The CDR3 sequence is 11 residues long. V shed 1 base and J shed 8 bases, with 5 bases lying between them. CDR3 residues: CASSLGREAFF. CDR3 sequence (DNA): TGTGCCAGCAGTTTAGGAAGAGAAGCTTTCTTT.

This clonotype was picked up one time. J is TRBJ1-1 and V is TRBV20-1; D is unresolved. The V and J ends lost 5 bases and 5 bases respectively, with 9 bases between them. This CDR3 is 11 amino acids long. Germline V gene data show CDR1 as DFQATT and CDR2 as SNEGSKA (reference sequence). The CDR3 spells CSAPRGTEAFF. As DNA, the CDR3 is TGCAGTGCTCCACGGGGTACTGAAGCTTTCTTT.

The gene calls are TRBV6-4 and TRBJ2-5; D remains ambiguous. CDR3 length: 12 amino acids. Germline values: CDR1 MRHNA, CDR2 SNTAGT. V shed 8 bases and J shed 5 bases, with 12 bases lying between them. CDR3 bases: TGTGCCAGCCTCGGAGAGTACGAGACCCAGTACTTC. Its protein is CASLGEYETQYF.

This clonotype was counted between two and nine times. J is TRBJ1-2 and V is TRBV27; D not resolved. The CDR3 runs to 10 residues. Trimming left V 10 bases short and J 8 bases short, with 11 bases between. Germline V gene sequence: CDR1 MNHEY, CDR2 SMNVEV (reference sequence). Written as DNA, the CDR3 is TGTGCCAACACCACCCGGGGCTACACCTTC. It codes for CANTTRGYTF.

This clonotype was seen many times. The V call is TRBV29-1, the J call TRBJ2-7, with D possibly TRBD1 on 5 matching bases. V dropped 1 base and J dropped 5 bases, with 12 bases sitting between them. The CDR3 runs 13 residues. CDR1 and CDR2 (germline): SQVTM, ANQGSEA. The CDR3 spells CSVEGQGGDEQYF. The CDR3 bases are TGCAGCGTTGAAGGGCAGGGTGGCGACGAGCAGTACTTC.

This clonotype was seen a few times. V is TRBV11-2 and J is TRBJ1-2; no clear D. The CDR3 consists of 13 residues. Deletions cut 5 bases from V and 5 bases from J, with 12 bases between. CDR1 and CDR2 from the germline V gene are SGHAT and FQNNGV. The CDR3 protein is CASSPERTYGYTF. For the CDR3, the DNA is TGTGCCAGCAGCCCGGAGAGGACTTATGGCTACACCTTC. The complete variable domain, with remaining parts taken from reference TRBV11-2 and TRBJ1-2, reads EAGVAQSPRYKIIEKRQSVAFWCNPISGHATLYWYQQILGQGPKLLIQFQNNGVVDDSQLPKDRFSAERLKGVDSTLKIQPAKLEDSAVYLCASSPERTYGYTFGSGTRLTVV.

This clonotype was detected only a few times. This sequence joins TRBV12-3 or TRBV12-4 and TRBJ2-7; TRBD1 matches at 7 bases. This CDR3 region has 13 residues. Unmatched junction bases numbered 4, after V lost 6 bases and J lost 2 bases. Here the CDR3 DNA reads TGTGCCAGCAGCTTTGGGACAGCCTACGAGCAGTACTTC. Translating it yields CASSFGTAYEQYF.

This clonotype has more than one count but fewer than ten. This chain's CDR3 is CSAPRGAMNTEAFF. In DNA form, the CDR3 reads TGCAGTGCCCCCCGGGGAGCGATGAACACTGAAGCTTTCTTT. The rearrangement links TRBV20-1 to TRBJ1-1, with D uncertain. This CDR3 spans 14 amino acids. Trimming removed 6 bases at V and 0 bases at J, with 14 bases between. Per the germline V gene, CDR1 is DFQATT and CDR2 is SNEGSKA (reference sequence).

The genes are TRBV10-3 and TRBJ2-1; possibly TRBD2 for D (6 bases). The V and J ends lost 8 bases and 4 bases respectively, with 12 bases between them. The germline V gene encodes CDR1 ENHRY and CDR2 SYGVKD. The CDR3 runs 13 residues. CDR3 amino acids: CAISLAAYNEQFF. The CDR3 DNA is TGTGCCATCTCCTTAGCGGCTTACAATGAGCAGTTCTTC.

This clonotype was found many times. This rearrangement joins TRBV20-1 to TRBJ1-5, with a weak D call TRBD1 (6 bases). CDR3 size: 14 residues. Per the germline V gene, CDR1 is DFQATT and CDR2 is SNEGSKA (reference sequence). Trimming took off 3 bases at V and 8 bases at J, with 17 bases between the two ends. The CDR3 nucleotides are TGCAGTGCTAGGGTGGCAGGGGCAGTTGAGCCCCAGCATTTT. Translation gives CSARVAGAVEPQHF.

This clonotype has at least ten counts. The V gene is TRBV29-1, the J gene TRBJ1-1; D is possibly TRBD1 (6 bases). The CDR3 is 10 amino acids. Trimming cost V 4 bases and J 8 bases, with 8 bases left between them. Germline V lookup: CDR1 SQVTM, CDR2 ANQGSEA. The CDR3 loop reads CSVGGTEAFF. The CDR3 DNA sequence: TGCAGCGTTGGGGGGACAGAAGCTTTCTTT.

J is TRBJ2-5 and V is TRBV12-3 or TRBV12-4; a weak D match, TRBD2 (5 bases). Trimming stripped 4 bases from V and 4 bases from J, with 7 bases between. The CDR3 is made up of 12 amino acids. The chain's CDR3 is CASSSRGETQYF. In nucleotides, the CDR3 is TGTGCCAGCAGTTCCCGGGGAGAGACCCAGTACTTC.

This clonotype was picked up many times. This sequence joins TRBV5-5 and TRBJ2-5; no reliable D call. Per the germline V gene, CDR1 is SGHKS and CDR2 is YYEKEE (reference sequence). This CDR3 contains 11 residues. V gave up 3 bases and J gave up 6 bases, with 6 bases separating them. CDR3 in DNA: TGTGCCAGCAGCTACCTGAAGACCCAGTACTTC. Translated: CASSYLKTQYF.

CDR3 amino acids: CASSLESAGSYNEQFF. CDR3 DNA: TGTGCCAGCAGCTTAGAATCGGCGGGGTCCTACAATGAGCAGTTCTTC. The chain employs TRBV7-8 and TRBJ2-1; weak D call: TRBD2 (6 bases). This CDR3 spans 16 amino acids. In germline, CDR1 is SGHVS, CDR2 FQNEAQ. V was pared by 1 base and J by 1 base, with 11 bases between.

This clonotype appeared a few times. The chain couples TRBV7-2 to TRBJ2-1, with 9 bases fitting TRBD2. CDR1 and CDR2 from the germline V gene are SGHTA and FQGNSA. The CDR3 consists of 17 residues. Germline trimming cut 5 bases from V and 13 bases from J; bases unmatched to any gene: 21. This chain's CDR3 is CASSLKPGLANPQGQFF. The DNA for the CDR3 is TGTGCCAGCAGCCTTAAGCCCGGACTAGCGAACCCCCAAGGTCAGTTCTTC.

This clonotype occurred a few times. The CDR3 DNA follows: TGTGCCATCAGTGAGGGGTCTGGGGCCAACGTCCTGACTTTC. This codes for CAISEGSGANVLTF. The chain couples TRBV10-3 to TRBJ2-6, with D hard to call. CDR1 and CDR2 (germline): ENHRY, SYGVKD. The CDR3 is 14 residues long. Deletions cut 2 bases from V and 1 base from J, with 3 bases between.

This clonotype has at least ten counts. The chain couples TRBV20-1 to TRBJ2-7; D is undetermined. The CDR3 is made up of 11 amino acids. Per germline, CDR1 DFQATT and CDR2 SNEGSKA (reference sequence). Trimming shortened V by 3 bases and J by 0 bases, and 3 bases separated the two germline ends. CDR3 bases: TGCAGTGCTAGGGACTCCTACGAGCAGTACTTC. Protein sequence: CSARDSYEQYF.

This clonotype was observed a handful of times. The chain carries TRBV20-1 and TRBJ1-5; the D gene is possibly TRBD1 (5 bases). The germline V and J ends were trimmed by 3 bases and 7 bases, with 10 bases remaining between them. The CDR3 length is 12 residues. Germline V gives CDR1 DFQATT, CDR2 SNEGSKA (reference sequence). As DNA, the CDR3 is TGCAGTGCTAGCCGGGGGGACCAGCCCCAGCATTTT. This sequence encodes CSASRGDQPQHF.

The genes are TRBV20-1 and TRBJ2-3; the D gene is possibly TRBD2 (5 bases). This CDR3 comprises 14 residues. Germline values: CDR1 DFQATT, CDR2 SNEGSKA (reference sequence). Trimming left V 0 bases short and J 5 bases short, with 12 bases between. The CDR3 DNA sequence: TGCAGTGCTAGAGATGGGCTAGCCATAGATACGCAGTATTTT. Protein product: CSARDGLAIDTQYF.

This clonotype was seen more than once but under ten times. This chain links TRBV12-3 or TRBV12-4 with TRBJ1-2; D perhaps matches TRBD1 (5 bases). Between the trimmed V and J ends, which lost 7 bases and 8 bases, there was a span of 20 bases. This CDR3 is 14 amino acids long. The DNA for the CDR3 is TGTGCCAGCACCCTGGGCCGGGGCGCTTGGGGCTACACCTTC. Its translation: CASTLGRGAWGYTF.

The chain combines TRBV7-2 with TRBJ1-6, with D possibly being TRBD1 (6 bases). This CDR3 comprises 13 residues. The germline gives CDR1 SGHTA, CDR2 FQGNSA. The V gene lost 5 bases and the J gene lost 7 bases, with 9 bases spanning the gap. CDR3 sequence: CASSRDTNSPLHF. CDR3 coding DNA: TGTGCCAGCAGCCGGGACACCAATTCACCCCTCCACTTT.

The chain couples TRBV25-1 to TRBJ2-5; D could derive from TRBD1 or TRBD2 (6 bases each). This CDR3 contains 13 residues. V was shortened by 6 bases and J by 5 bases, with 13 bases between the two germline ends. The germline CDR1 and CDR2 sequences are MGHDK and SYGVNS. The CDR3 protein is CASREGGKETQYF. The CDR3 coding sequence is TGTGCCAGCAGGGAAGGGGGGAAGGAGACCCAGTACTTC.

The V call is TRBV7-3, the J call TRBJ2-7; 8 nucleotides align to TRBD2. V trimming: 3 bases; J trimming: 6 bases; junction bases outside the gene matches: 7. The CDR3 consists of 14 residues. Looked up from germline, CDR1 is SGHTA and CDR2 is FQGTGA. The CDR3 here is CASSFTSGSAEQYF. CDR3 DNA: TGTGCCAGCAGCTTTACCAGCGGGAGTGCCGAGCAGTACTTC.

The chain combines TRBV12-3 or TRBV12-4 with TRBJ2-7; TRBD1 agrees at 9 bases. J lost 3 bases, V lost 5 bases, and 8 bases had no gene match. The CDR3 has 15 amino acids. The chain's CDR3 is CASSPRDRVHYEQYF. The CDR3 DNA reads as TGTGCCAGCAGTCCCCGGGACAGGGTACACTACGAGCAGTACTTC.

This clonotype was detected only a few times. The CDR3 sequence: CAISEQGLASSEQFF. The CDR3 DNA reads as TGTGCCATCAGTGAGCAAGGACTAGCGAGTTCAGAGCAGTTCTTC. The chain joins TRBV10-3 to TRBJ2-1; 9 bases are a match to TRBD2. This CDR3 has 15 residues. Germline assignment: CDR1 ENHRY and CDR2 SYGVKD. V dropped 2 bases and J dropped 10; count of bases not matched to a gene: 9.

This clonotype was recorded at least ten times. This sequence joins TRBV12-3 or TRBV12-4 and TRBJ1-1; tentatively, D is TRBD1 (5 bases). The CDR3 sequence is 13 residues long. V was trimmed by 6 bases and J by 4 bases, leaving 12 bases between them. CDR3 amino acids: CASSILGGTEAFF. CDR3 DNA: TGTGCCAGCAGCATATTGGGGGGCACTGAAGCTTTCTTT.

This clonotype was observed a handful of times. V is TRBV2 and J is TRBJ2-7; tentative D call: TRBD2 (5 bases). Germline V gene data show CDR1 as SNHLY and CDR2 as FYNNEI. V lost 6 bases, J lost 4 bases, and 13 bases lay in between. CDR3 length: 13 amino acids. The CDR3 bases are TGTGCCAGCAGGATCCTGGGAGAATACGAGCAGTACTTC. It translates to CASRILGEYEQYF.

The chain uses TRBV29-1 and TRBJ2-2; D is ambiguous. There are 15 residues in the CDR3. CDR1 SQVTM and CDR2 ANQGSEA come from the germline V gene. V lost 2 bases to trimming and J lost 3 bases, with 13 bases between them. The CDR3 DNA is TGCAGCGTTGAAATCGTTGCGTCGGACACCGGGGAGCTGTTTTTT. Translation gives CSVEIVASDTGELFF.

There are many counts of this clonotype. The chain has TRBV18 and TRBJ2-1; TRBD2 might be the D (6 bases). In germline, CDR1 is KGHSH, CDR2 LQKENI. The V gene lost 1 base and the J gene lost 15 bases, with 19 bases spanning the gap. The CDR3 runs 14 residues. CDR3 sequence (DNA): TGTGCCAGCTCACCACTGGGACTGCGGAGAACCGTGTTCTTC. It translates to CASSPLGLRRTVFF.

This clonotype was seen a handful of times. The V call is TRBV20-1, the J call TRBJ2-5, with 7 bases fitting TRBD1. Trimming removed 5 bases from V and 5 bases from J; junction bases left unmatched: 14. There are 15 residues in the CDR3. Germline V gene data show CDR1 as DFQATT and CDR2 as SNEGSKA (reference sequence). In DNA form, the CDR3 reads TGCAGTGCTCGGGCGCCCCACAGGGGCGTGGAGACCCAGTACTTC. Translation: CSARAPHRGVETQYF.

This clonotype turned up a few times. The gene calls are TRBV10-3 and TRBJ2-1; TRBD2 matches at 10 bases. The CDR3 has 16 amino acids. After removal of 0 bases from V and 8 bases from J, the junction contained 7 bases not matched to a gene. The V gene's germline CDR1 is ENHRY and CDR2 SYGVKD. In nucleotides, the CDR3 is TGTGCCATCAGTGAGTCGGCTAGCGGGAGCATGGATGAGCAGTTCTTC. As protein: CAISESASGSMDEQFF.